This TCR beta chain is from a study of pediatric ulcerative colitis. Study results and caveats: No controls had the two rectal clonotypes shared by ulcerative colitis patients.

Each sample received Survey-level depth of up to 500,000 reads. Here immunoSEQ multiplex PCR was the method, and the copy in TCRdb shows in-frame clones only, minus some. This sample has under 20,000 clones, with nearly 75% found just once. A word on this clone: The antigen is unknown.

One to two pinch biopsies were taken from the rectum during colonoscopy. This receptor was obtained from a boy younger than 18 with moderate ulcerative colitis. The sample comprised gut tissue.

The CDR3 sequence: CASSRDGNTDTQYF. Written as DNA, the CDR3 is TGTGCCAGCAGCCGAGACGGGAACACAGATACGCAGTATTTT. The V gene is TRBV7-9, the J gene TRBJ2-3; tentatively, D is TRBD2 (5 bases). V lost 5 bases to trimming and J lost 2 bases, with 11 bases between them. The CDR3 contains 14 residues. Germline lookup yields CDR1 SEHNR and CDR2 FQNEAQ (reference sequence).